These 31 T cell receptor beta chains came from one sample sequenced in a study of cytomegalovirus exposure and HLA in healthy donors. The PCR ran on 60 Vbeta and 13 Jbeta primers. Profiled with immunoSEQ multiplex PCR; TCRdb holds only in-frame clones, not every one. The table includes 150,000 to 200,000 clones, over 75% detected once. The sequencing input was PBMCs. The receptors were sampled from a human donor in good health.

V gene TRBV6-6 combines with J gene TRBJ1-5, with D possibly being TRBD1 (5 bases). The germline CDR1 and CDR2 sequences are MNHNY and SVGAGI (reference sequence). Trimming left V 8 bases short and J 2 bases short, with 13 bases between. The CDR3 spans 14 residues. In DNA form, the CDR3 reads TGTGCCAGCCGGGGGGGTCGTGGCAATCAGCCCCAGCATTTT. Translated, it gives CASRGGRGNQPQHF.

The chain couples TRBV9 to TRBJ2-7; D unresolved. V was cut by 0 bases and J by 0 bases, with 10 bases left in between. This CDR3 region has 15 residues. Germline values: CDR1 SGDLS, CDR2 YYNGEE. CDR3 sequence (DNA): TGTGCCAGCAGCGTAGGCCTCTCTAACTCCTACGAGCAGTACTTC. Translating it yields CASSVGLSNSYEQYF.

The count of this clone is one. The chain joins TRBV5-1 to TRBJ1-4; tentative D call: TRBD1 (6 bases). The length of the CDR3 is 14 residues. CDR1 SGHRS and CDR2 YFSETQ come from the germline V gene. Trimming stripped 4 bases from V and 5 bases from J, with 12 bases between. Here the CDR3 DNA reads TGCGCCAGCAGCCAGGGACAACCGAATGAAAAACTGTTTTTT. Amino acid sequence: CASSQGQPNEKLFF.

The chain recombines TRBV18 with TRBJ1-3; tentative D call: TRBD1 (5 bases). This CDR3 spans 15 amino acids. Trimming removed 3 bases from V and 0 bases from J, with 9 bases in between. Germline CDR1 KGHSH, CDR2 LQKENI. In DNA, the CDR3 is TGTGCCAGCTCACCCGACAGATCCTCTGGAAACACCATATATTTT. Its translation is CASSPDRSSGNTIYF.

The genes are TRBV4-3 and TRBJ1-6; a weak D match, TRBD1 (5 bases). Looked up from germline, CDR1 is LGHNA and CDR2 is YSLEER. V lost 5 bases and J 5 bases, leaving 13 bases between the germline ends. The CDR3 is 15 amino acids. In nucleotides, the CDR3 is TGCGCCAGCAGCGCCGCTCAAGGGGATAATTCACCCCTCCACTTT. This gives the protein CASSAAQGDNSPLHF.

This CDR3 is CASNRGLAASEQYF. As DNA, the CDR3 is TGTGCCTCAAACCGGGGACTAGCGGCTTCTGAGCAGTACTTC. The rearrangement joins TRBV9 to TRBJ2-7; 11 bases align to TRBD2. With V trimmed by 10 bases and J by 7 bases, 13 bases remained unmatched. CDR3 length: 14 residues. Germline CDR1 reads SGDLS; CDR2 reads YYNGEE.

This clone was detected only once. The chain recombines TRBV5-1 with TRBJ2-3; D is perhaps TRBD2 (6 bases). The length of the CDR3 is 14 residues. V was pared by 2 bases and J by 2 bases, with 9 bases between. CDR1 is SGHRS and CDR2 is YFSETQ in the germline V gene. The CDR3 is CASSLRTITDTQYF. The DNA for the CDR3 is TGCGCCAGCAGCTTAAGGACTATCACAGATACGCAGTATTTT.

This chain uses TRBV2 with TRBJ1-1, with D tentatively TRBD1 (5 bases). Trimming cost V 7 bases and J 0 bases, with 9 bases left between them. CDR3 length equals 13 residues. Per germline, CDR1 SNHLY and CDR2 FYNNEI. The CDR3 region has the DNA TGTGCCAGCAACAGGATCCTGAACACTGAAGCTTTCTTT. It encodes CASNRILNTEAFF.

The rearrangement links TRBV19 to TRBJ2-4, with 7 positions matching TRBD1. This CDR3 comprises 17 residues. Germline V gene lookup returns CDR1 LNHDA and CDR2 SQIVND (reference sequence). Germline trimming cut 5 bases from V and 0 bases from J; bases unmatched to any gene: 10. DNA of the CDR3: TGTGCCAGTAGTCAACCTACAGGGGATGCAGCCAAAAACATTCAGTACTTC. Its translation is CASSQPTGDAAKNIQYF.

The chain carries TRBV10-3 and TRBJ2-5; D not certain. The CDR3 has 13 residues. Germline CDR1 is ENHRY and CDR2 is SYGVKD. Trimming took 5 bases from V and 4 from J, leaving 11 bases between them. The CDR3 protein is CAISRDERETQYF. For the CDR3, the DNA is TGTGCCATCAGTAGAGACGAGCGAGAGACCCAGTACTTC.

CDR3: CASSLGVTPNYGYTF. CDR3 DNA: TGTGCCAGCAGCTTAGGAGTTACCCCTAACTATGGCTACACCTTC. This chain connects TRBV11-2 to TRBJ1-2; D call uncertain. Trimming removed 1 base from V and 0 bases from J, with 9 bases in between. CDR3 length equals 15 residues. Germline loops: CDR1 SGHAT, CDR2 FQNNGV.

CDR3 DNA: TGTGCCAGCAGCCATAGGAACAGGGTGATTTATGGCTACACCTTC. Its translation: CASSHRNRVIYGYTF. The chain has TRBV16 and TRBJ1-2; a possible D gene is TRBD1 (6 bases). This CDR3 is built from 15 residues. Germline V CDR1 and CDR2: KGHSY, FQNENV. Trimming stripped 3 bases from V and 5 bases from J, with 16 bases between.

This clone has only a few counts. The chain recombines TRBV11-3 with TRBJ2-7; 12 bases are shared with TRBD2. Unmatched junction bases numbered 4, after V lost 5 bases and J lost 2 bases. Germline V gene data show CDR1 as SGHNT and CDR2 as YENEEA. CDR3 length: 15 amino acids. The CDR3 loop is CASSVLAGGPYEQYF. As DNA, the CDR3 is TGTGCCAGCAGCGTTCTAGCGGGGGGGCCCTACGAGCAGTACTTC. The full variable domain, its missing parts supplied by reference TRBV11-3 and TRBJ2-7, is EAGVVQSPRYKIIEKKQPVAFWCNPISGHNTLYWYLQNLGQGPELLIRYENEEAVDDSQLPKDRFSAERLKGVDSTLKIQPAELGDSAVYLCASSVLAGGPYEQYFGPGTRLTVT.

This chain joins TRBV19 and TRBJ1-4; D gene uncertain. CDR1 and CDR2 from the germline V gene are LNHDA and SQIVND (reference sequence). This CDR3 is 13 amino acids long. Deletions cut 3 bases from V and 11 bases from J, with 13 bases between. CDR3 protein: CASSIGPSAKLFF. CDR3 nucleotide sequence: TGTGCCAGTAGTATCGGTCCAAGTGCGAAACTGTTTTTT.

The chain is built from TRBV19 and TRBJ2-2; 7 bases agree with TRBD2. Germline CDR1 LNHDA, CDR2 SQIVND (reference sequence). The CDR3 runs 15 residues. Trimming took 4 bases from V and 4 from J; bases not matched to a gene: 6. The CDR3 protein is CASSTLAAGTGELFF. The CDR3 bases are TGTGCCAGTAGTACTCTAGCGGCGGGCACCGGGGAGCTGTTTTTT.

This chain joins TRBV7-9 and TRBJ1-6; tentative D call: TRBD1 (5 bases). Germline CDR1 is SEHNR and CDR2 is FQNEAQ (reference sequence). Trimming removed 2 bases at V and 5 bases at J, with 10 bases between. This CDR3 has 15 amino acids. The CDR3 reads CASSLYLQDNSPLHF. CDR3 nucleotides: TGTGCCAGCAGCTTATACCTACAGGATAATTCACCCCTCCACTTT.

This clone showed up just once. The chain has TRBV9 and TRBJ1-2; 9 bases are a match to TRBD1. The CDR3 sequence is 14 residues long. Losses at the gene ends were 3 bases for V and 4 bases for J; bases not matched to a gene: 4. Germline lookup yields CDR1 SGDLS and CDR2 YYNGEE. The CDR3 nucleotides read TGTGCCAGCAGCGCAACAGGGGGCAGCTATGGCTACACCTTC. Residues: CASSATGGSYGYTF.

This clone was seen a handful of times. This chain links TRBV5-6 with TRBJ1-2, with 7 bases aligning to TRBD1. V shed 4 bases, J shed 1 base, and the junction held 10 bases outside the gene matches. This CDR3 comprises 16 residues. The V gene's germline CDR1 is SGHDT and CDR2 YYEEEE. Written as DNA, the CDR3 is TGTGCCAGCAGCGTCCCCCGGGACAGTGGTAACTATGGCTACACCTTC. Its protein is CASSVPRDSGNYGYTF.

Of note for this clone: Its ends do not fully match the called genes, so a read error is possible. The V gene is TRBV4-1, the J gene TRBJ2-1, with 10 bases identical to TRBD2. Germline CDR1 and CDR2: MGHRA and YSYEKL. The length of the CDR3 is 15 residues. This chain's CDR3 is CASGQEKRGGYEQFF. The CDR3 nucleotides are TGCGCCAGCGGCCAAGAGAAGCGGGGGGGGTATGAGCAGTTCTTC.

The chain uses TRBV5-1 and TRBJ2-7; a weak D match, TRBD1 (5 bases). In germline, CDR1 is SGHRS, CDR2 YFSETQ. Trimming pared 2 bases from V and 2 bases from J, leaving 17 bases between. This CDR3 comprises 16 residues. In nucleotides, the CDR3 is TGCGCCAGCAGCTTCTTTGCAGGGTCCCAACCCTACGAGCAGTACTTC. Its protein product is CASSFFAGSQPYEQYF.

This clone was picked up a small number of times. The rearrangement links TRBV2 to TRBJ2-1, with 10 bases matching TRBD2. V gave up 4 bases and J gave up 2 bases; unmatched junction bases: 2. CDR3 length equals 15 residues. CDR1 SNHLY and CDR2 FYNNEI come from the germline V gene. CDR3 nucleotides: TGTGCCAGCAGTGGGCTAGCGGGGGCCTACAATGAGCAGTTCTTC. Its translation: CASSGLAGAYNEQFF.

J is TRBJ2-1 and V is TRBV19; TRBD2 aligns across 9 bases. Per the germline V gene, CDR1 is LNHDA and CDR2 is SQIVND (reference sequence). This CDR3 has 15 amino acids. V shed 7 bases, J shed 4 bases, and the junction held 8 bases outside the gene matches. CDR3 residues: CASTRRLADYNEQFF. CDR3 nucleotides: TGTGCCAGTACTCGAAGACTAGCGGATTACAATGAGCAGTTCTTC.

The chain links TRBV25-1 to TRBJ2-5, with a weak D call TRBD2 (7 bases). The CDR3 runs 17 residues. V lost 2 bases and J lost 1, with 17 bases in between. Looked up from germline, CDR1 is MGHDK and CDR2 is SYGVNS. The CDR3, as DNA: TGTGCCAGCAGTGAACGTCAGATGGCGGGGGCCCAAGAGACCCAGTACTTC. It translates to CASSERQMAGAQETQYF. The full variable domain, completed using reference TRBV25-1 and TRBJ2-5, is EADIYQTPRYLVIGTGKKITLECSQTMGHDKMYWYQQDPGMELHLIHYSYGVNSTEKGDLSSESTVSRIRTEHFPLTLESARPSHTSQYLCASSERQMAGAQETQYFGPGTRLLVL.

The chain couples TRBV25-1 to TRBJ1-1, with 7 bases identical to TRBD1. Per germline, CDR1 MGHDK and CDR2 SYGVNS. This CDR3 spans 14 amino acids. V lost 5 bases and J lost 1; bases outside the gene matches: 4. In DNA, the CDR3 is TGTGCCAGCAGTCTTAGGACAGGGAACACTGAAGCTTTCTTT. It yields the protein CASSLRTGNTEAFF.

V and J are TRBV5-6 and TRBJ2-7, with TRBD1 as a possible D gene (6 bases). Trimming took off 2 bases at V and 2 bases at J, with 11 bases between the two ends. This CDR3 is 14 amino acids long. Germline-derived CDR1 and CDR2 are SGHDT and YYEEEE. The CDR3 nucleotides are TGTGCCAGCAGCTTCTCCGGGACAACCTACGAGCAGTACTTC. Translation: CASSFSGTTYEQYF. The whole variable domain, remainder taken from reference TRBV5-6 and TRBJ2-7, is DAGVTQSPTHLIKTRGQQVTLRCSPKSGHDTVSWYQQALGQGPQFIFQYYEEEERQRGNFPDRFSGHQFPNYSSELNVNALLLGDSALYLCASSFSGTTYEQYFGPGTRLTVT.

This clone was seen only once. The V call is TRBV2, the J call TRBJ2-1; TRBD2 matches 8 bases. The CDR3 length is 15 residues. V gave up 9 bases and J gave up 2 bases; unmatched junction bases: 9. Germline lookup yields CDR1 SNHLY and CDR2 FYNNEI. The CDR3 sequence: CARDGRGAAYNEQFF. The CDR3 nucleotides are TGTGCCAGGGATGGGCGGGGGGCGGCCTACAATGAGCAGTTCTTC.

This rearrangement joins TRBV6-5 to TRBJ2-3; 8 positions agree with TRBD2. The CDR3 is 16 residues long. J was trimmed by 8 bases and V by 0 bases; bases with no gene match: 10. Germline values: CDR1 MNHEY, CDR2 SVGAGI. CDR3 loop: CASSYSAGGRVGTQYF. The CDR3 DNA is TGTGCCAGCAGTTACTCGGCGGGGGGCCGGGTAGGTACGCAGTATTTT.

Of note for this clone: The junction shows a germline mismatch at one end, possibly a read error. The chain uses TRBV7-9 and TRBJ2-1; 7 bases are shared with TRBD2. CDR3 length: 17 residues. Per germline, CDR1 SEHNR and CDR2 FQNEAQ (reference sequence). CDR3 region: CSSSLVGGGTSYNEQFF. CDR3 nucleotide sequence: TGTTCCAGCAGCTTAGTTGGGGGGGGGACCTCCTACAATGAGCAGTTCTTC.

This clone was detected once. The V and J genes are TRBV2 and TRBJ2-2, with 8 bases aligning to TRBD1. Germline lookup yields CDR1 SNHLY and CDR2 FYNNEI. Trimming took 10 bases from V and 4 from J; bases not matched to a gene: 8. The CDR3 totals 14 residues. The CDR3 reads CATTGQGSTGELFF. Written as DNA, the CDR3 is TGTGCCACCACAGGACAGGGCAGCACCGGGGAGCTGTTTTTT.

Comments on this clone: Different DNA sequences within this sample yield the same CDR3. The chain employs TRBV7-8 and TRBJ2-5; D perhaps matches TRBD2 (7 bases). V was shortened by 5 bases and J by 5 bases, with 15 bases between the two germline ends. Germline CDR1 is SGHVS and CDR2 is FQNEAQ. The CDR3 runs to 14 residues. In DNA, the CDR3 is TGTGCCAGCAGCCCCAGGACTAGGGGGGAGACCCAGTACTTC. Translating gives CASSPRTRGETQYF.

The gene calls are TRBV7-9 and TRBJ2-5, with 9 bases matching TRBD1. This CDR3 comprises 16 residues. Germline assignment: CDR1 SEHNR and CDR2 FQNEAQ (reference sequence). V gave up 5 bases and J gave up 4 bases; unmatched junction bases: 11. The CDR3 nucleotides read TGTGCCAGCAGCCGATCACAGGGGGCGGAAGGAGAGACCCAGTACTTC. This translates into CASSRSQGAEGETQYF.